This T cell receptor (beta chain) came from a study of radiation and T cells in renal cell carcinoma. Points on this clone: Its antigen is undetermined.

Noted time point: blood 2 weeks post-SBRT. Treatment meaning: 15 Gy SBRT to primary tumor, nephrectomy 4 weeks later. Radiation-treated patients gave blood at baseline, week 2 and week 4. Findings and caveats of the study: Baseline intratumoral clonotype presence is unknown without pretreatment biopsies. Top tumor clonotypes rose in blood 2 weeks post-radiation, then contracted.

Assay used: immunoSEQ multiplex PCR; TCRdb lists only in-frame clones, some missing. The profile covers some 60,000 clones, with around 80% appearing a single time and roughly 7% taken by the ten largest. Germline loops: CDR1 SGHRS, CDR2 YFSETQ. The CDR3 totals 16 residues. V was cut by 1 base and J by 1 base, with 9 bases left in between. Sequencing was performed on blood, taken from a patient whose treatment included radiotherapy and nephrectomy. The source is a man between 60 and 75 years old with renal cell carcinoma. V and J are TRBV5-1 and TRBJ2-6; D is possibly TRBD1 (6 bases). CDR3 in amino acids: CASSLIGTSGANVLTF. As DNA, the CDR3 is TGCGCCAGCAGCTTGATCGGGACATCTGGGGCCAACGTCCTGACTTTC.